Following are 10 T cell receptor beta chains from one sample sequenced in a study of blood T cells in healthy people across ages. Together with a sample-barcoded 5' primer, a J-beta primer mix was included in a second PCR lasting about 7 to 11 cycles. TCRdb analysed the 5' RACE reads with MiXCR anew, one entry per CDR3 protein. The top ten clones hold about a quarter of a sample with 800,000 or so distinct CDR3 sequences, about 59% of them seen once. Sequences were obtained from blood. These receptors all come from a man in his thirties or forties in good health.

This clonotype has just a few counts. The rearrangement joins TRBV7-2 to TRBJ2-7; 13 bases agree with TRBD2. Germline CDR1 is SGHTA and CDR2 is FQGNSA. This CDR3 contains 18 residues. The J segment lost 0 bases and the V segment lost 0 bases, leaving 5 bases of the junction unmatched. CDR3 nucleotide sequence: TGTGCCAGCAGCTTAGCGACTAGCGGGGGGATTTCCTCCTACGAGCAGTACTTC. This sequence encodes CASSLATSGGISSYEQYF.

The chain links TRBV2 to TRBJ2-7; unclear D gene. CDR3 length equals 15 residues. Germline V CDR1 and CDR2: SNHLY, FYNNEI. V was pared by 3 bases and J by 3 bases, with 15 bases between. The CDR3 DNA reads as TGTGCCAGCAGTGAGGGCCGGCTCCAAGACTACGAGCAGTACTTC. It encodes CASSEGRLQDYEQYF.

This clonotype was seen a few times. V usage is TRBV9 and J usage is TRBJ2-3; D might be TRBD2 (5 bases). Per germline, CDR1 SGDLS and CDR2 YYNGEE. The CDR3 covers 16 residues. Trimming removed 0 bases at V and 6 bases at J, with 17 bases between. The CDR3 is CASSVEGGWRRDTQYF. CDR3 nucleotides: TGTGCCAGCAGCGTAGAGGGCGGCTGGAGGCGGGATACGCAGTATTTT. The full variable domain, rest sourced from reference TRBV9 and TRBJ2-3, is DSGVTQTPKHLITATGQRVTLRCSPRSGDLSVYWYQQSLDQGLQFLIQYYNGEERAKGNILERFSAQQFPDLHSELNLSSLELGDSALYFCASSVEGGWRRDTQYFGPGTRLTVL.

J is TRBJ2-3 and V is TRBV10-3; D unresolved. Per germline, CDR1 ENHRY and CDR2 SYGVKD. V was pared by 4 bases and J by 2 bases, with 7 bases between. The CDR3 contains 13 residues. CDR3 loop: CAISGRATDTQYF. The CDR3, as DNA: TGTGCCATCAGTGGTCGGGCCACAGATACGCAGTATTTT.

This sequence joins TRBV9 and TRBJ1-2; D not certain. Germline loops: CDR1 SGDLS, CDR2 YYNGEE. The CDR3 length is 13 residues. V was pared by 0 bases and J by 5 bases, with 8 bases between. The CDR3 nucleotides read TGTGCCAGCAGCGTAGCTGAGCCTTATGGCTACACCTTC. It codes for CASSVAEPYGYTF.

The rearrangement links TRBV20-1 to TRBJ1-4; D is possibly TRBD1 (6 bases). Germline V gene data show CDR1 as DFQATT and CDR2 as SNEGSKA (reference sequence). This CDR3 comprises 15 residues. The V end was cut by 4 bases, the J end by 4 bases, with 16 bases between. The CDR3 here is CSATRGGPGNEKLFF. The CDR3 bases are TGCAGTGCTACCAGAGGGGGGCCGGGTAATGAAAAACTGTTTTTT.

This CDR3 is CASSTRTGAGEKLFF. The CDR3 DNA reads as TGTGCCAGCAGTACAAGGACAGGGGCAGGTGAAAAACTGTTTTTT. The V gene is TRBV6-2 or TRBV6-3, the J gene TRBJ1-4, with 9 bases identical to TRBD1. CDR3 length equals 15 residues. Per the germline V gene, CDR1 is MNHEY and CDR2 is SVGEGT. With 5 bases clipped from V and 7 bases from J, the junction kept 8 bases outside the gene matches.

This chain connects TRBV4-3 to TRBJ2-3; weak D call: TRBD1 (5 bases). The CDR3 has 16 residues. Trimming took off 0 bases at V and 1 base at J, with 11 bases between the two ends. The V gene's germline CDR1 is LGHNA and CDR2 YSLEER. The CDR3 coding sequence is TGCGCCAGCAGCCAAGAAGCTACAGGAGGCACAGATACGCAGTATTTT. Translated: CASSQEATGGTDTQYF.

The CDR3 nucleotides are TGTGCCAGCAATCCCGACAATGAGCAGTTCTTC. Translation: CASNPDNEQFF. This chain joins TRBV2 and TRBJ2-1; D is uncertain. Germline V gene data show CDR1 as SNHLY and CDR2 as FYNNEI. This CDR3 contains 11 residues. The V end was cut by 7 bases, the J end by 5 bases, with 6 bases between. The complete variable domain, with remaining parts taken from reference TRBV2 and TRBJ2-1, reads EPEVTQTPSHQVTQMGQEVILRCVPISNHLYFYWYRQILGQKVEFLVSFYNNEISEKSEIFDDQFSVERPDGSNFTLKIRSTKLEDSAMYFCASNPDNEQFFGPGTRLTVL.

This clonotype was seen ten or more times. V gene TRBV4-2 combines with J gene TRBJ1-2; 9 positions agree with TRBD1. This CDR3 has 15 residues. Trimming removed 0 bases from V and 8 bases from J; junction bases left unmatched: 7. Germline assignment: CDR1 LGHNA and CDR2 YNFKEQ. The CDR3 nucleotides read TGTGCCAGCAGCCAAGATAGGGGACAGGGTTACGGCTACACCTTC. Translated, it gives CASSQDRGQGYGYTF.